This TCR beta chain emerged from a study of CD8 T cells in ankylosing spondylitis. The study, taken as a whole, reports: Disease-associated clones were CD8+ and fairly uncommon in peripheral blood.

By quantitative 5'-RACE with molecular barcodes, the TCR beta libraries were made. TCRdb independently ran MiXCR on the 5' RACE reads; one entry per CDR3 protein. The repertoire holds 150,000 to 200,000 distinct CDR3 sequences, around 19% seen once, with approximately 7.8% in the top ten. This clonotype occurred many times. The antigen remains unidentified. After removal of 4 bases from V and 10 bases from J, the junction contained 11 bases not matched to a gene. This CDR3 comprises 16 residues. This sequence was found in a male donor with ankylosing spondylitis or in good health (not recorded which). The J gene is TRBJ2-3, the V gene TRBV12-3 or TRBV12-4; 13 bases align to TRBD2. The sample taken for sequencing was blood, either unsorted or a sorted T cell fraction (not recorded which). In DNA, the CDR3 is TGTGCCAGCAGTTACCTCGGGACTAGCGGGACCAGGGCGCAGTATTTT. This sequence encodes CASSYLGTSGTRAQYF.